These 30 T cell receptor beta chains originate from one sample sequenced in a study of vaccination and CD4 T cells after COVID-19. The antigens these receptors bind are not known. Treatment specified: roughly 11-day PBMC culture with coronavirus spike peptide pools or control peptides (ViraFEST assay). Gathering of the CD4+ T cells, from the unexposed donor, took place before the COVID-19 pandemic (2011-2018). An Oncomine TCR Beta short-read assay was used to sequence the DNA from cultured CD4+ T cells. Using its own MiXCR run on the PCR reads, TCRdb lists one record per CDR3 protein. There are several thousand distinct CDR3 sequences in the sample; less than 55% occur only once, and about 20% lies in the top ten. Material: CD4+ T cells from blood, cultured in vitro. The receptors originated from a human donor in good health.

This rearrangement joins TRBV14 to TRBJ2-1; D may match TRBD1 or TRBD2 (6 bases each). V was shortened by 4 bases and J by 7 bases, with 14 bases between the two germline ends. The CDR3 has 14 amino acids. Germline-derived CDR1 and CDR2 are SGHDN and FVKESK. The CDR3 loop is CASSPLEGGNEQFF. The CDR3 DNA reads as TGTGCCAGCAGCCCCCTCGAAGGGGGGAATGAGCAGTTCTTC.

In this sample, this clonotype turned up a few times. The gene calls are TRBV6-2 or TRBV6-3 and TRBJ2-3; TRBD1 aligns across 7 bases. The germline V gene has CDR1 MNHEY and CDR2 SVGEGT. CDR3 length: 14 residues. V lost 10 bases to trimming and J lost 0 bases; unmatched junction nucleotides: 7. The CDR3 is CATKGTVSTDTQYF. The CDR3 bases are TGTGCCACCAAAGGGACAGTTAGCACAGATACGCAGTATTTT.

In its sample, this clonotype was seen a few times. The chain links TRBV6-1 to TRBJ2-5, with D hard to call. The CDR3 is made up of 14 amino acids. V was cut by 3 bases and J by 0 bases, with 8 bases left in between. CDR1 is MNHNS and CDR2 is SASEGT in the germline V gene. Here the CDR3 reads CASSDPLYQETQYF. In DNA form, the CDR3 reads TGTGCCAGCAGTGACCCGCTGTACCAAGAGACCCAGTACTTC.

The J gene is TRBJ1-2, the V gene TRBV9; D may be TRBD1 (5 bases). The CDR3 consists of 16 residues. The ends were cut back, 4 bases at V and 2 bases at J, with 18 bases in the middle. CDR1 and CDR2 from the germline V gene are SGDLS and YYNGEE. CDR3 residues: CASSPGLTSPNYGYTF. The CDR3 bases are TGTGCCAGCAGCCCGGGACTTACGTCCCCAAACTATGGCTACACCTTC.

This clonotype was observed a few times. The chain recombines TRBV6-2 or TRBV6-3 with TRBJ1-1; TRBD1 matches 8 bases. The CDR3 loop spans 17 amino acids. Looked up from germline, CDR1 is MNHEY and CDR2 is SVGEGT. V shed 0 bases, J shed 1 base, and the junction held 7 bases outside the gene matches. The CDR3 is CASSYSSAGTGNTEAFF. In DNA, the CDR3 is TGTGCCAGCAGTTACTCCTCGGCCGGGACAGGGAACACTGAAGCTTTCTTT.

The table lists this clonotype with a few counts. The J gene is TRBJ1-2, the V gene TRBV6-5; TRBD1 matches at 9 bases. The germline gives CDR1 MNHEY, CDR2 SVGAGI. The V gene end was trimmed by 2 bases and the J gene end by 3 bases; junction bases not matched to a gene: 7. This CDR3 has 16 amino acids. The CDR3 DNA reads as TGTGCCAGCAGTTACCAGACAGGGGGGGAAGACTATGGCTACACCTTC. It codes for CASSYQTGGEDYGYTF.

By frequency in the sample, this clonotype is medium-sized. The rearrangement links TRBV20-1 to TRBJ2-3, with D possibly being TRBD2 (6 bases). V gave up 0 bases and J gave up 2 bases, with 15 bases separating them. This CDR3 has 16 amino acids. CDR1 is DFQATT and CDR2 is SNEGSKA in the germline V gene (reference sequence). CDR3 region: CSARDRAGSVTDTQYF. For the CDR3, the DNA is TGCAGTGCTAGAGATCGCGCCGGGAGTGTCACAGATACGCAGTATTTT.

J is TRBJ1-6 and V is TRBV30; D is ambiguous. CDR3 length: 13 residues. V gave up 5 bases and J gave up 10 bases, with 15 bases separating them. The germline V gene encodes CDR1 GTSNPN and CDR2 SVGIG (reference sequence). As DNA, the CDR3 is TGTGCCTGGGGGGAGGGTCCGGGCTCACCCCTCCACTTT. Translated: CAWGEGPGSPLHF.

J is TRBJ2-5 and V is TRBV11-2; possibly TRBD1 for D (6 bases). This CDR3 spans 16 amino acids. Deletions cut 5 bases from V and 4 bases from J, with 20 bases between. Germline values: CDR1 SGHAT, CDR2 FQNNGV. The CDR3 nucleotides are TGTGCCAGCAGCCCTAGGGAAGGACAGAATCTAGAGACCCAGTACTTC. It yields the protein CASSPREGQNLETQYF.

The rearrangement joins TRBV6-1 to TRBJ2-3, with D perhaps TRBD2 (5 bases). The V gene's germline CDR1 is MNHNS and CDR2 SASEGT. This CDR3 has 13 amino acids. Trimming took off 8 bases at V and 4 bases at J, with 13 bases between the two ends. The CDR3 coding sequence is TGTGCCAGCGAATGGACTGGGGCAGATACGCAGTATTTT. Protein sequence: CASEWTGADTQYF.

V usage is TRBV7-2 and J usage is TRBJ2-7; possibly TRBD1 for D (5 bases). This CDR3 comprises 14 residues. The V end was cut by 1 base, the J end by 2 bases, with 9 bases between. The germline V gene has CDR1 SGHTA and CDR2 FQGNSA. The CDR3 loop is CASSLVLGAYEQYF. DNA for the CDR3: TGTGCCAGCAGCTTAGTGTTAGGGGCCTACGAGCAGTACTTC. The variable domain in full, with the rest retrieved from reference TRBV7-2 and TRBJ2-7, is GAGVSQSPSNKVTEKGKDVELRCDPISGHTALYWYRQSLGQGLEFLIYFQGNSAPDKSGLPSDRFSAERTGGSVSTLTIQRTQQEDSAVYLCASSLVLGAYEQYFGPGTRLTVT.

This clonotype turned up a few times. V is TRBV7-9 and J is TRBJ2-3; D ambiguous. Looked up from germline, CDR1 is SEHNR and CDR2 is FQNEAQ (reference sequence). Trimming removed 1 base from V and 3 bases from J, with 5 bases in between. The CDR3 is 13 residues long. In DNA, the CDR3 is TGTGCCAGCAGCTTAGGCTCGACAGATACGCAGTATTTT. Residues: CASSLGSTDTQYF.

The rearrangement uses TRBV25-1 and TRBJ2-7; a weak D match, TRBD2 (6 bases). V was pared by 3 bases and J by 5 bases, with 20 bases between. Germline CDR1 reads MGHDK; CDR2 reads SYGVNS. The length of the CDR3 is 16 residues. CDR3 amino acids: CASSETRGTAPHEQYF. The CDR3 bases are TGTGCCAGCAGTGAGACCCGCGGGACCGCACCCCACGAGCAGTACTTC.

This clonotype was seen a handful of times. The rearrangement uses TRBV11-3 and TRBJ1-6; D unclear. The ends were cut back, 3 bases at V and 10 bases at J, with 13 bases in the middle. This CDR3 contains 14 residues. Germline lookup yields CDR1 SGHNT and CDR2 YENEEA. The chain's CDR3 is CASSLSSVGSPLHF. The CDR3 DNA reads TGTGCCAGCAGCTTGTCATCGGTAGGATCACCCCTCCACTTT.

This chain connects TRBV12-1 to TRBJ2-3; the DNA was not used to check the table's D call, TRBD2. TRBV12-1 is a listed pseudogene. The CDR3 runs 17 residues. The CDR3 nucleotides are TGTGCCAGCAGCTTTGTGGGGGAGGGCCGGGGCCCAGATACGCAGTATTTT. It yields the protein CASSFVGEGRGPDTQYF.

This chain joins TRBV19 and TRBJ2-3; tentative D call: TRBD2 (6 bases). The CDR3 sequence is 13 residues long. Germline loops: CDR1 LNHDA, CDR2 SQIVND (reference sequence). V lost 7 bases, J lost 6 bases, and 14 bases lay in between. This chain's CDR3 is CASTLSRGDTQYF. The CDR3 DNA reads TGTGCCAGTACTCTATCACGGGGGGATACGCAGTATTTT.

The genes are TRBV4-2 and TRBJ1-1; D uncertain. The V and J ends lost 0 bases and 5 bases respectively, with 7 bases between them. This CDR3 has 13 amino acids. Germline V gene sequence: CDR1 LGHNA, CDR2 YNFKEQ. CDR3 protein: CASSQDRETEAFF. The CDR3 DNA reads as TGTGCCAGCAGCCAAGATAGAGAAACTGAAGCTTTCTTT.

This clonotype was found a few times. The V and J genes are TRBV2 and TRBJ1-5; no reliable D call. V lost 2 bases to trimming and J lost 1 base, with 6 bases between them. The CDR3 extends over 14 amino acids. Germline V lookup: CDR1 SNHLY, CDR2 FYNNEI. The CDR3 sequence is CASSEHGSNQPQHF. The CDR3 DNA reads TGTGCCAGCAGTGAACACGGGAGCAATCAGCCCCAGCATTTT.

This clonotype has more than one count but fewer than ten. Here the CDR3 DNA reads TGTGCCAGCAGTATTCAGGGGGCTAGGGTCCAAGAGACCCAGTACTTC. Amino acid sequence: CASSIQGARVQETQYF. The V gene is TRBV6-1, the J gene TRBJ2-5; 8 nucleotides match TRBD1. The junction had 9 bases not matched to a gene; V was cut back by 5 bases and J by 1 base. This CDR3 has 16 amino acids. Germline V gene lookup returns CDR1 MNHNS and CDR2 SASEGT.

The CDR3 DNA reads as TGTGCCAGCAGCCCCCACTGGGCCCCGGCGCGAACTGAAGCTTTCTTT. Residues: CASSPHWAPARTEAFF. This rearrangement joins TRBV14 to TRBJ1-1, with D unclear. The CDR3 runs to 16 residues. Between the trimmed V and J ends, which lost 4 bases and 5 bases, there was a span of 20 bases. Germline V CDR1 and CDR2: SGHDN, FVKESK.

The chain couples TRBV15 to TRBJ1-6; no clear D. V was cut by 0 bases and J by 15 bases, with 9 bases left in between. The CDR3 covers 12 residues. Per germline, CDR1 LNHNV and CDR2 YYDKDF (reference sequence). The CDR3 DNA follows: TGTGCCACCAGCAGAGATTCCCGGGACCTCCACTTT. Translated: CATSRDSRDLHF.

The chain couples TRBV2 to TRBJ2-3; 9 bases are a match to TRBD2. Germline V gene lookup returns CDR1 SNHLY and CDR2 FYNNEI. Germline trimming cut 7 bases from V and 0 bases from J; bases unmatched to any gene: 8. This CDR3 is built from 16 residues. CDR3 sequence: CASKGTLAGSTDTQYF. The CDR3, as DNA: TGTGCCAGCAAGGGCACACTAGCGGGTAGCACAGATACGCAGTATTTT.

V usage is TRBV11-3 and J usage is TRBJ1-1; possibly TRBD1 for D (5 bases). Germline CDR1 reads SGHNT; CDR2 reads YENEEA. The V and J ends lost 4 bases and 3 bases respectively, with 18 bases between them. This CDR3 comprises 16 residues. In DNA form, the CDR3 reads TGTGCCAGCAGCTCCACCCCGGGGAGGGGAGACACTGAAGCTTTCTTT. This codes for CASSSTPGRGDTEAFF. The full variable domain, completed using reference TRBV11-3 and TRBJ1-1, is EAGVVQSPRYKIIEKKQPVAFWCNPISGHNTLYWYLQNLGQGPELLIRYENEEAVDDSQLPKDRFSAERLKGVDSTLKIQPAELGDSAVYLCASSSTPGRGDTEAFFGQGTRLTVV.

The rearrangement uses TRBV12-3 or TRBV12-4 and TRBJ2-7; TRBD2 aligns across 7 bases. The CDR3 is 16 residues long. The V and J ends lost 3 bases and 0 bases, in that order; junction bases with no gene match: 8. As DNA, the CDR3 is TGTGCCAGCAGTTTTCTTGGGAGCGGGAACTCCTACGAGCAGTACTTC. Translation gives CASSFLGSGNSYEQYF.

The rearrangement uses TRBV4-3 and TRBJ2-7; TRBD2 aligns across 12 bases. Germline CDR1 LGHNA, CDR2 YSLEER. This CDR3 is 17 amino acids long. The V gene end was trimmed by 0 bases and the J gene end by 7 bases; junction bases not matched to a gene: 10. CDR3 protein: CASSQEARLAGGWEQYF. Written as DNA, the CDR3 is TGCGCCAGCAGCCAAGAGGCTAGGCTAGCGGGGGGGTGGGAGCAGTACTTC.

V and J are TRBV11-2 and TRBJ2-7, with D tentatively TRBD2 (5 bases). The CDR3 runs 12 residues. Trimming removed 5 bases from V and 6 bases from J, with 11 bases in between. Germline CDR1 and CDR2: SGHAT and FQNNGV. The CDR3 is CASSLEGLEQYF. In DNA form, the CDR3 reads TGTGCCAGCAGCCTCGAGGGCCTCGAGCAGTACTTC. The variable domain in full, with the rest retrieved from reference TRBV11-2 and TRBJ2-7, is EAGVAQSPRYKIIEKRQSVAFWCNPISGHATLYWYQQILGQGPKLLIQFQNNGVVDDSQLPKDRFSAERLKGVDSTLKIQPAKLEDSAVYLCASSLEGLEQYFGPGTRLTVT.

This clonotype was observed a single time. The CDR3 spells CASSTGTGSHEQYF. DNA of the CDR3: TGTGCCAGCAGTACCGGGACAGGTAGCCACGAGCAGTACTTC. The chain couples TRBV2 to TRBJ2-7, with 8 bases lining up with TRBD1. The CDR3 loop spans 14 amino acids. CDR1 is SNHLY and CDR2 is FYNNEI in the germline V gene. The V segment lost 5 bases and the J segment 5 bases; nucleotides outside the gene matches: 8. The variable domain in full, with the rest retrieved from reference TRBV2 and TRBJ2-7, is EPEVTQTPSHQVTQMGQEVILRCVPISNHLYFYWYRQILGQKVEFLVSFYNNEISEKSEIFDDQFSVERPDGSNFTLKIRSTKLEDSAMYFCASSTGTGSHEQYFGPGTRLTVT.

The chain joins TRBV6-1 to TRBJ1-1; D is undetermined. Trimming stripped 10 bases from V and 4 bases from J, with 16 bases between. The germline gives CDR1 MNHNS, CDR2 SASEGT. This CDR3 has 13 residues. The CDR3 coding sequence is TGTGCCACCACCCGTCGTCTGACCACTGAAGCTTTCTTT. The encoded protein is CATTRRLTTEAFF.

The chain uses TRBV30 and TRBJ2-5; tentatively, D is TRBD2 (7 bases). Trimming removed 2 bases at V and 7 bases at J, with 20 bases between. Germline CDR1 reads GTSNPN; CDR2 reads SVGIG (reference sequence). The CDR3 runs 15 residues. The CDR3 nucleotides read TGTGCCTGGAGTTCCCTCAGTGGGGGGGCTCGGACCCAGTACTTC. Translated, it gives CAWSSLSGGARTQYF.

The genes are TRBV20-1 and TRBJ2-7; TRBD2 might be the D (7 bases). Trimming took 4 bases from V and 3 from J, leaving 16 bases between them. The CDR3 has 14 residues. Germline V gives CDR1 DFQATT, CDR2 SNEGSKA (reference sequence). CDR3 sequence reads: CSATGRRGHYEQYF. In DNA, the CDR3 is TGCAGTGCTACAGGGCGGCGGGGGCACTACGAGCAGTACTTC.